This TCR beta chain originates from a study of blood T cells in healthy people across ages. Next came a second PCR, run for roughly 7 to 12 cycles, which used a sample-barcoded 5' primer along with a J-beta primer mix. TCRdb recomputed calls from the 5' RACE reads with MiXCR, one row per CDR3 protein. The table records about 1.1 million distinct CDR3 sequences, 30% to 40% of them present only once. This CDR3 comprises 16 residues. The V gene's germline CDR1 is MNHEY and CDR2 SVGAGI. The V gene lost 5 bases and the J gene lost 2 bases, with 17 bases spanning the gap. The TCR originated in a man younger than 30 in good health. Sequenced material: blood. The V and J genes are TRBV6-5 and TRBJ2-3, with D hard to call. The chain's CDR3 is CASSHDKTLNTDTQYF. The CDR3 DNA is TGTGCCAGCAGTCACGACAAGACCCTAAACACAGATACGCAGTATTTT.